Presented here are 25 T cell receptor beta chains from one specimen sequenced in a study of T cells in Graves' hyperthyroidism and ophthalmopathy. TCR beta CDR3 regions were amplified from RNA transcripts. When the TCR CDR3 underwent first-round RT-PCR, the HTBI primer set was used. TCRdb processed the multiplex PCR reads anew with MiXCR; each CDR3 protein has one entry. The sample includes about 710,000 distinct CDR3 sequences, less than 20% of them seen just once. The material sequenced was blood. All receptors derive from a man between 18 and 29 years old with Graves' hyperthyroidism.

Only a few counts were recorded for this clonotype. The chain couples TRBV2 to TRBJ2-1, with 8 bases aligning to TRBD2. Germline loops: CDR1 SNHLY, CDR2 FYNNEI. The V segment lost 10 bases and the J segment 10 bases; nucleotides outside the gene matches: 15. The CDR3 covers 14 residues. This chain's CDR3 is CAIPAGVSLNEQFF. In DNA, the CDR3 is TGTGCCATTCCAGCGGGAGTCAGCCTTAACGAGCAGTTCTTC.

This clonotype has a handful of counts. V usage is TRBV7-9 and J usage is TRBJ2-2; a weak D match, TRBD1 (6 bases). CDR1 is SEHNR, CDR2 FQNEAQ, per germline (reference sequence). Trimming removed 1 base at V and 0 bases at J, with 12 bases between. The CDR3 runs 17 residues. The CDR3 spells CASSLVGAGANTGELFF. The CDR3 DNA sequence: TGTGCCAGCAGCTTAGTAGGTGCAGGGGCGAACACCGGGGAGCTGTTTTTT.

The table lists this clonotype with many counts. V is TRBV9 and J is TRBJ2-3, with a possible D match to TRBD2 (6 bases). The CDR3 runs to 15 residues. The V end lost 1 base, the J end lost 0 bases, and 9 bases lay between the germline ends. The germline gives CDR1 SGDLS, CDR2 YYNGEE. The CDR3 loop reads CASSVSGLSTDTQYF. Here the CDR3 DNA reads TGTGCCAGCAGCGTATCCGGACTAAGCACAGATACGCAGTATTTT.

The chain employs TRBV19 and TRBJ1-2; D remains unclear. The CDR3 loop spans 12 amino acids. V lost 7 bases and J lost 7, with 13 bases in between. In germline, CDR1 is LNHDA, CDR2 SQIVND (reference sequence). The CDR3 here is CASTPSPVGYTF. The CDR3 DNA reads TGTGCCAGTACTCCCAGTCCGGTTGGCTACACCTTC.

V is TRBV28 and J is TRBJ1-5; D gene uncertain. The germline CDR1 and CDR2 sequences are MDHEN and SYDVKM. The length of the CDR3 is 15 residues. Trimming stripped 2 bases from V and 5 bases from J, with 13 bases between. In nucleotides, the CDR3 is TGTGCCAGCAGTTTAATTAAGTTCTCGGATCAGCCCCAGCATTTT. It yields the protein CASSLIKFSDQPQHF.

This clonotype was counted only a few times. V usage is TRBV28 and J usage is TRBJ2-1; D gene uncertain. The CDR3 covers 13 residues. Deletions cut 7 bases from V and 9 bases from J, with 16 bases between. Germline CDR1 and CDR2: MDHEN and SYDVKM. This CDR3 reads CASIHRLDGEQFF. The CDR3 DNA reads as TGTGCCAGCATCCATCGGCTAGACGGTGAGCAGTTCTTC.

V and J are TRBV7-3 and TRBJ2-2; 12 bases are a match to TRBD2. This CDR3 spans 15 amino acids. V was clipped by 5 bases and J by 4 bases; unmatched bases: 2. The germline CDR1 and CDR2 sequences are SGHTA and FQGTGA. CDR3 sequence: CASSPTSGGTGELFF. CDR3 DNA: TGTGCCAGCAGCCCGACTAGCGGGGGCACCGGGGAGCTGTTTTTT. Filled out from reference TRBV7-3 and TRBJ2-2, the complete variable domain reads GAGVSQTPSNKVTEKGKYVELRCDPISGHTALYWYRQSLGQGPEFLIYFQGTGAADDSGLPNDRFFAVRPEGSVSTLKIQRTERGDSAVYLCASSPTSGGTGELFFGEGSRLTVL.

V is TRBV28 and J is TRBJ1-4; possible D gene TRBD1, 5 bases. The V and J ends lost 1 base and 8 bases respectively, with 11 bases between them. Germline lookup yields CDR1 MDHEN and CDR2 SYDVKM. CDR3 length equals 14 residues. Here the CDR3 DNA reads TGTGCCAGCAGTTTATTCGAGCGGGGCGAAAAACTGTTTTTT. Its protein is CASSLFERGEKLFF.

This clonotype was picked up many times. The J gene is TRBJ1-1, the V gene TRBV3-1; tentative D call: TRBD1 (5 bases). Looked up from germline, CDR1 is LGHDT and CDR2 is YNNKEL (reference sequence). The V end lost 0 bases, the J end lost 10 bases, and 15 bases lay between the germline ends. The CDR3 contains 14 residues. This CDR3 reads CASSQEMLQGRAFF. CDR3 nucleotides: TGTGCCAGCAGCCAAGAGATGTTGCAGGGAAGAGCTTTCTTT.

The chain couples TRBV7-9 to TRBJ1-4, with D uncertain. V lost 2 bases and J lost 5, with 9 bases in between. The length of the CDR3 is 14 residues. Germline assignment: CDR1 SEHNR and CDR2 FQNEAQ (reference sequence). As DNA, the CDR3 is TGTGCCAGCAGCTTAAGCCAGGAGAATGAAAAACTGTTTTTT. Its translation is CASSLSQENEKLFF.

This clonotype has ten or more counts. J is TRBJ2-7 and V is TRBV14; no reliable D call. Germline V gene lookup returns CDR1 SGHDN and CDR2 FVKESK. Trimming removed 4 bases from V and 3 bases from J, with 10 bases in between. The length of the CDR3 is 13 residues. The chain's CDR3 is CASSRALSYEQYF. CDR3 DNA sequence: TGTGCCAGCAGCCGGGCACTCAGCTACGAGCAGTACTTC.

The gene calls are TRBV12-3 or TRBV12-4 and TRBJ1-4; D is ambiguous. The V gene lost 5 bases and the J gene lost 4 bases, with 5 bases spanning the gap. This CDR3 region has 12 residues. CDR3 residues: CASSTYNEKLFF. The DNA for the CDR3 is TGTGCCAGCAGTACCTATAATGAAAAACTGTTTTTT.

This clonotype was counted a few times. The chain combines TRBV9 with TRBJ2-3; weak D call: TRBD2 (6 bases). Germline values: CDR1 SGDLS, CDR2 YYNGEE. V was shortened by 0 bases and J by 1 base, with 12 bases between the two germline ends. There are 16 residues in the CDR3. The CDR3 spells CASSVVSLAGTDTQYF. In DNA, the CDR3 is TGTGCCAGCAGCGTAGTATCACTAGCCGGCACAGATACGCAGTATTTT.

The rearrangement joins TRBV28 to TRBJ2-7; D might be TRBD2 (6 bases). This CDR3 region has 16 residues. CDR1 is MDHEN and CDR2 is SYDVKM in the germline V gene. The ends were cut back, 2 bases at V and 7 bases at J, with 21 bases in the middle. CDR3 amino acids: CASSLPLSGTREEQYF. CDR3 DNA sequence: TGTGCCAGCAGTTTACCCCTTAGCGGAACCCGGGAAGAGCAGTACTTC.

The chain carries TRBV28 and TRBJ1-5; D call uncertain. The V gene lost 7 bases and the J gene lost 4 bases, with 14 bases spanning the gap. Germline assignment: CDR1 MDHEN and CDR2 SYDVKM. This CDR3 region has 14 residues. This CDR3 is CASIDRPSNQPQHF. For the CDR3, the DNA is TGTGCCAGCATCGATCGCCCCTCTAATCAGCCCCAGCATTTT.

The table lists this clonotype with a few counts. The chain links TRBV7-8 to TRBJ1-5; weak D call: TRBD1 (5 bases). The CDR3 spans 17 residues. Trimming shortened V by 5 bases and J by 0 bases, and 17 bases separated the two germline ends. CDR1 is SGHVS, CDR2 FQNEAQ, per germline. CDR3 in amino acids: CASSPLGDGYSNQPQHF. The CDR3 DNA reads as TGTGCCAGCAGCCCCCTCGGGGACGGTTATAGCAATCAGCCCCAGCATTTT.

CDR3 sequence: CASSITGTGGETQYF. The DNA for the CDR3 is TGTGCCAGCAGCATCACCGGGACAGGGGGGGAGACCCAGTACTTC. The genes are TRBV7-3 and TRBJ2-5, with 11 bases matching TRBD1. Germline V lookup: CDR1 SGHTA, CDR2 FQGTGA. J gave up 5 bases and V 5 bases, and 7 bases lay outside the gene matches. CDR3 length equals 15 residues.

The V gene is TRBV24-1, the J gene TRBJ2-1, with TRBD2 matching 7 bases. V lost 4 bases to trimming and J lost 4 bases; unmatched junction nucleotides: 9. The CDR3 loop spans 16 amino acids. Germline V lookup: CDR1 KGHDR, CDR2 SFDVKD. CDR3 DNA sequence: TGTGCCACCAGTGAGTCTACTAGCGAGAGTTACAATGAGCAGTTCTTC. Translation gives CATSESTSESYNEQFF.

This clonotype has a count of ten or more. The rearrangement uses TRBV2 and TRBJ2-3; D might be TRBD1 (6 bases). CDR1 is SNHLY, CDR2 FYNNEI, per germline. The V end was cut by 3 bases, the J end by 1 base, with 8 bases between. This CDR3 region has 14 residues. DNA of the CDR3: TGTGCCAGCAGTGATGAGGGGGGCACAGATACGCAGTATTTT. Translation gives CASSDEGGTDTQYF.

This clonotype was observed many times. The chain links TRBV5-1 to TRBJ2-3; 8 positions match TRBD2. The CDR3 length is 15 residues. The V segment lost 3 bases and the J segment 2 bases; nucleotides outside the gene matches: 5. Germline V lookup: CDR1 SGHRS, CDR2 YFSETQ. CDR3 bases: TGCGCCAGCAGCTGGACTAGCTCATACACAGATACGCAGTATTTT. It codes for CASSWTSSYTDTQYF.

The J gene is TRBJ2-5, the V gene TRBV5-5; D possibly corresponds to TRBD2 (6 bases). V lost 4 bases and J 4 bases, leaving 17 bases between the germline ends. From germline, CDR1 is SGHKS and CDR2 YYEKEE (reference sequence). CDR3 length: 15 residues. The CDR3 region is CASSGLPGVPETQYF. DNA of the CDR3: TGTGCCAGCAGCGGATTACCGGGAGTGCCAGAGACCCAGTACTTC.

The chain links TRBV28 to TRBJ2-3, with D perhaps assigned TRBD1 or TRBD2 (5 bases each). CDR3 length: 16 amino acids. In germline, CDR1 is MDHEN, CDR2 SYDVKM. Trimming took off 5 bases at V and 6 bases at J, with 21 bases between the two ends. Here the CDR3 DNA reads TGTGCCAGCAGTGCCGGGACCGAGCTAGGTCTGGATACGCAGTATTTT. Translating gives CASSAGTELGLDTQYF.

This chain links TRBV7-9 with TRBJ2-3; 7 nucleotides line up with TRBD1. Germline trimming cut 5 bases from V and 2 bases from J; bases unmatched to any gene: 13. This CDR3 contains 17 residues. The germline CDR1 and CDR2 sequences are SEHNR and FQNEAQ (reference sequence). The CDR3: CASSPGRDSGITDTQYF. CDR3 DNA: TGTGCCAGCAGCCCAGGCCGGGACAGTGGGATCACAGATACGCAGTATTTT.

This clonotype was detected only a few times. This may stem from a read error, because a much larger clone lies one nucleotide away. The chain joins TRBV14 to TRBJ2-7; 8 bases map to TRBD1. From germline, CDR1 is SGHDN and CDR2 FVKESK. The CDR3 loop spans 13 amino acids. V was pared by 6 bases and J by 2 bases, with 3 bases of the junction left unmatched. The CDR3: CASRKTGAYEQYF. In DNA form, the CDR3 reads TGTGCCAGCAGAAAGACAGGGGCCTACGAGCAGTACTTC.

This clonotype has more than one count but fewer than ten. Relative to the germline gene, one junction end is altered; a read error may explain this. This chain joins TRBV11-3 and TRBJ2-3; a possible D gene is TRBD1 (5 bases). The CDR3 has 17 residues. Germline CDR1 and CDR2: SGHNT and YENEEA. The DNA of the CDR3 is TGTGCCAGCAGCTTAAAAAGACCAAAAGGGGCCACAGATACGCAGTGTTTT. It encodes CASSLKRPKGATDTQCF.